The text below deals with one TCR beta chain. This record comes from a study of blood T cell repertoires in COVID-19. For the study at large: Samples of COVID-19 (acute and convalescent) were obtained from the United States, Italy and Spain. PBMCs, B-cell-depleted T cells, or T cells were the source of the cDNA or gDNA that made up the material.

In the original analysis: Amplification of reference gene primers was used by the study to estimate nucleated cell counts. The table came from immunoSEQ multiplex PCR; TCRdb's copy has only in-frame clones and leaves some out. D and trimming were read from the DNA, whereas the V and J calls and clone size are those reported in that table. The top ten hold about 18% of the sample, which has around 160,000 clones, around 90% seen once. Sequencing was performed on peripheral blood. This receptor was taken from a man in his sixties with active or convalescent COVID-19.

CDR3 loop: CASARDRVSAGELFF. CDR3 bases: TGTGCCAGTGCGAGGGACAGGGTTAGCGCCGGGGAGCTGTTTTTT. The chain couples TRBV19 to TRBJ2-2, with 9 nucleotides matching TRBD1. V was pared by 8 bases and J by 6 bases, with 10 bases of the junction left unmatched. Germline V CDR1 and CDR2: LNHDA, SQIVND (reference sequence). The CDR3 is 15 amino acids.